The clone carrying this T cell receptor beta chain was recorded a few times. The sample originates from a study of blood T cells in healthy people across ages. Looked up from germline, CDR1 is DFQATT and CDR2 is SNEGSKA (reference sequence). The CDR3 is 15 residues long. Trimming took off 3 bases at V and 7 bases at J, with 19 bases between the two ends. A second PCR of 7 to 11 cycles used a sample-barcoded 5' primer and a J-beta primer mix. A single record per CDR3 protein comes from TCRdb applying MiXCR to the 5' RACE reads. Among roughly 2 million distinct CDR3 sequences listed, roughly 50% were seen once.

The genes are TRBV20-1 and TRBJ2-1, with D perhaps matching TRBD1 (5 bases). The sequenced sample consisted of blood. The TCR comes from a middle-aged woman in good health. CDR3 sequence: CSARPPGQKWNEQFF. The CDR3, as DNA: TGCAGTGCTAGGCCTCCAGGGCAGAAGTGGAATGAGCAGTTCTTC.